The 5 T cell receptor beta chains below come from one sample, sequenced in a study of T cell clonotyping in hematopoietic cell transplantation. Profiled with immunoSEQ multiplex PCR; TCRdb holds only in-frame clones, not every one. The sample carries fewer than 30,000 clones, 90% to 96% recorded once. Sequencing input: peripheral blood mononuclear cells. These receptors originate from a man in his forties or fifties in good health. Some clones in this sample may be carry-over from other donors' samples.

The V and J genes are TRBV19 and TRBJ1-5; 10 nucleotides agree with TRBD1. This CDR3 has 16 residues. The germline V gene has CDR1 LNHDA and CDR2 SQIVND (reference sequence). The junction had 12 bases not matched to a gene; V was cut back by 7 bases and J by 6 bases. The CDR3 DNA reads as TGTGCCAGTACCGGCCGGGACAGGGGCGATTTTCAGCCCCAGCATTTT. Protein product: CASTGRDRGDFQPQHF.

The rearrangement links TRBV4-3 to TRBJ2-3, with 7 bases matching TRBD2. The CDR3 runs to 16 residues. Germline values: CDR1 LGHNA, CDR2 YSLEER. The trim removed 0 bases at V and 1 base at J, leaving 4 bases unmatched. The CDR3 spells CASSQDGGVGTDTQYF. As DNA, the CDR3 is TGCGCCAGCAGCCAAGATGGGGGGGTCGGCACAGATACGCAGTATTTT.

This clone appeared a single time. The chain is built from TRBV27 and TRBJ2-1; D is possibly TRBD1 (5 bases). CDR1 MNHEY and CDR2 SMNVEV come from the germline V gene (reference sequence). This CDR3 has 15 residues. V was shortened by 6 bases and J by 0 bases, with 12 bases between the two germline ends. This CDR3 reads CASSPQGSSYNEQFF. The CDR3 DNA follows: TGTGCCAGCAGCCCCCAGGGAAGCTCCTACAATGAGCAGTTCTTC.

The chain is built from TRBV30 and TRBJ2-7; D tentatively reads TRBD1 or TRBD2 (5 bases each). Trimming left V 8 bases short and J 2 bases short, with 16 bases between. Germline V CDR1 and CDR2: GTSNPN, SVGIG (reference sequence). There are 13 residues in the CDR3. For the CDR3, the DNA is TGTGCCGGGGGAAAGGTCGACGCCTACGAGCAGTACTTC. Protein sequence: CAGGKVDAYEQYF.

The chain links TRBV2 to TRBJ1-5; the D is unclear. Trimming removed 6 bases from V and 4 bases from J, with 16 bases in between. The CDR3 is made up of 15 amino acids. In germline, CDR1 is SNHLY, CDR2 FYNNEI. The CDR3 is CASRPQELGNQPQHF. CDR3 in DNA: TGTGCCAGCAGGCCTCAGGAGTTGGGGAATCAGCCCCAGCATTTT.